This TCR beta chain was captured in a study of blood T cells in healthy people across ages. The second PCR ran about 6 to 11 cycles with a sample-barcoded 5' primer and J-beta primers. CDR3-containing paired-end reads numbering at least 2.5 million came from each sample. MiXCR, run by TCRdb on the 5' RACE reads, gives a single entry per CDR3 protein. This table has around 1.5 million distinct CDR3 sequences, about 43% appearing once. Trimming left V 6 bases short and J 0 bases short, with 11 bases between. This CDR3 is built from 14 residues. This clonotype was counted a single time. Healthy Caucasian individuals from Russia aged about 6 to 95 served as donors.

The receptor was isolated from a young woman in good health. Specimen: blood. The V call is TRBV12-3 or TRBV12-4, the J call TRBJ1-1; D is perhaps TRBD1 (5 bases). CDR3 loop: CASRPTALNTEAFF. Written as DNA, the CDR3 is TGTGCCAGCAGACCGACAGCCCTGAACACTGAAGCTTTCTTT.